The source of this T cell receptor beta chain is a study of Ad26.COV2.S vaccination and SARS-CoV-2 variants. Clones were read by immunoSEQ multiplex PCR, and TCRdb kept only the in-frame ones, dropping some. The data hold roughly 320,000 clones, with around 87% observed a single time. Germline V lookup: CDR1 SGHDN, CDR2 FVKESK. J lost 0 bases, V lost 0 bases, and 2 bases had no gene match. The CDR3 contains 15 residues. Specified treatment: some 19 received Ad26.COV2.S at low or high dose, single or two shots; 5 received placebo; per-sample allocation not given. The samples date from day 63 after the first vaccine or placebo injection. This clone was counted a few times.

The gene calls are TRBV14 and TRBJ2-7, with TRBD1 matching over 7 bases. The receptor comes from a person aged 18 to 65 who received the Ad26.COV2.S COVID-19 vaccine or a placebo. Source: peripheral blood, taken in a trial of Ad26.COV2.S vaccine versus placebo. DNA of the CDR3: TGTGCCAGCAGCCAAGATGACAGGGACTCCTACGAGCAGTACTTC. It codes for CASSQDDRDSYEQYF.